The 20 T cell receptor beta chains given below trace back to one sample, sequenced in a study of blood T cell repertoires in COVID-19. TCRdb keeps only in-frame clones here, not all; method: immunoSEQ multiplex PCR. This sample has a few hundred thousand clones, with approximately 82% found just once. Sequencing was carried out using peripheral blood. The receptors were sampled from a woman aged 18-29 years with acute or convalescent COVID-19.

J is TRBJ2-7 and V is TRBV13, with 10 positions matching TRBD2. The trim removed 1 base at V and 0 bases at J, leaving 9 bases unmatched. The CDR3 runs 18 residues. Per the germline V gene, CDR1 is PRHDT and CDR2 is FYEKMQ (reference sequence). The CDR3 reads CASSLVGRPSGSSYEQYF. The CDR3 nucleotides read TGTGCCAGCAGCTTAGTAGGGAGGCCTAGCGGGAGCTCCTACGAGCAGTACTTC.

Many counts were recorded for this clone. The DNA of the CDR3 is TGTGCCAGTAGTCTCGCCACCGCAGGGAATCAGCCCCAGCATTTT. This sequence encodes CASSLATAGNQPQHF. The chain joins TRBV19 to TRBJ1-5; a possible D gene is TRBD1 (5 bases). The CDR3 runs 15 residues. CDR1 and CDR2 (germline): LNHDA, SQIVND (reference sequence). Trimming removed 5 bases from V and 4 bases from J, with 15 bases in between.

The chain is built from TRBV19 and TRBJ2-2; 7 positions match TRBD1. CDR1 is LNHDA, CDR2 SQIVND, per germline (reference sequence). The J segment lost 0 bases and the V segment lost 3 bases, leaving 7 bases of the junction unmatched. The CDR3 covers 17 residues. DNA for the CDR3: TGTGCCAGTAGTATTTACAGGGGTAGAGCGAACACCGGGGAGCTGTTTTTT. As protein: CASSIYRGRANTGELFF.

This clone showed up just once. CDR3 nucleotides: TGTGCCAGTAGTATAAACCCAGAATACGAGCAGTACTTC. Translating gives CASSINPEYEQYF. The V call is TRBV19, the J call TRBJ2-7; D gene unclear. The CDR3 totals 13 residues. The V end was cut by 2 bases, the J end by 4 bases, with 9 bases between. CDR1 and CDR2 from the germline V gene are LNHDA and SQIVND (reference sequence).

Only a few counts were recorded for this clone. The V gene is TRBV5-1, the J gene TRBJ2-1, with TRBD1 matching over 8 bases. The CDR3 is made up of 17 amino acids. Germline CDR1 and CDR2: SGHRS and YFSETQ. With 4 bases clipped from V and 0 bases from J, the junction kept 9 bases outside the gene matches. The CDR3 DNA reads TGCGCCAGCAGCGCGCGACAGGGGCAGAGCTCCTACAATGAGCAGTTCTTC. This codes for CASSARQGQSSYNEQFF.

The chain carries TRBV5-1 and TRBJ2-7; D uncertain. The CDR3 has 11 residues. V lost 0 bases, J lost 7 bases, and 5 bases lay in between. Germline CDR1 SGHRS, CDR2 YFSETQ. The CDR3 region is CASSLEEEQYF. The CDR3 bases are TGCGCCAGCAGCTTGGAAGAGGAGCAGTACTTC.

In this sample, this clone turned up once. The chain has TRBV27 and TRBJ2-2; D is perhaps TRBD2 (6 bases). Deletions cut 7 bases from V and 7 bases from J, with 13 bases between. CDR1 and CDR2 from the germline V gene are MNHEY and SMNVEV (reference sequence). This CDR3 region has 13 residues. In nucleotides, the CDR3 is TGTGCCAGCACAACAGGAGGGAGCGGGGAGCTGTTTTTT. This sequence encodes CASTTGGSGELFF.

This chain links TRBV18 with TRBJ1-2; a possible D gene is TRBD1 (5 bases). The CDR3 contains 13 residues. With 3 bases removed from V and 4 bases from J, the gap between germline ends came to 9 bases. Germline assignment: CDR1 KGHSH and CDR2 LQKENI. Written as DNA, the CDR3 is TGTGCCAGCTCACCGGACACACCCTATGGCTACACCTTC. It yields the protein CASSPDTPYGYTF.

This clone was seen more than once but under ten times. This rearrangement joins TRBV9 to TRBJ2-7; 13 nucleotides align to TRBD2. The CDR3 runs to 14 residues. J gave up 8 bases and V 2 bases, and 4 bases lay outside the gene matches. Germline V gene data show CDR1 as SGDLS and CDR2 as YYNGEE. As DNA, the CDR3 is TGTGCCAGCAGCGTGGGGACTAGCGGGGCCCAGCAGTACTTC. As protein: CASSVGTSGAQQYF.

The chain couples TRBV5-5 to TRBJ1-4; 8 nucleotides match TRBD1. The germline CDR1 and CDR2 sequences are SGHKS and YYEKEE (reference sequence). The V and J ends lost 4 bases and 0 bases, in that order; junction bases with no gene match: 5. The CDR3 loop spans 16 amino acids. The CDR3 sequence is CASSPDRGATNEKLFF. The CDR3 DNA reads TGTGCCAGCAGCCCCGACAGGGGTGCAACTAATGAAAAACTGTTTTTT.

The chain joins TRBV19 to TRBJ1-2; D is possibly TRBD1 (5 bases). Germline CDR1 LNHDA, CDR2 SQIVND (reference sequence). Trimming shortened V by 5 bases and J by 4 bases, and 17 bases separated the two germline ends. CDR3 length equals 15 residues. The CDR3 DNA reads as TGTGCCAGTAGTGTCACGACCGGACATGTCTATGGCTACACCTTC. It encodes CASSVTTGHVYGYTF.

This chain joins TRBV10-2 and TRBJ2-1; TRBD2 matches at 12 bases. Germline CDR1 reads WSHSY; CDR2 reads SAAADI. The CDR3 is 17 amino acids. With 5 bases clipped from V and 5 bases from J, the junction kept 10 bases outside the gene matches. The CDR3 reads CASSLHLTSGRNNEQFF. In DNA form, the CDR3 reads TGCGCCAGCAGTCTACACTTGACTAGCGGGAGAAACAATGAGCAGTTCTTC.

The chain carries TRBV2 and TRBJ1-5; 7 bases align to TRBD1. V shed 3 bases, J shed 9 bases, and the junction held 8 bases outside the gene matches. CDR1 and CDR2 from the germline V gene are SNHLY and FYNNEI. This CDR3 comprises 14 residues. CDR3 region: CASSEAAGGGPQHF. The CDR3 DNA reads TGTGCCAGCAGTGAGGCGGCAGGGGGAGGGCCCCAGCATTTT.

The chain recombines TRBV29-1 with TRBJ1-1; D uncertain. The V end was cut by 4 bases, the J end by 4 bases, with 10 bases between. The CDR3 is 12 amino acids. Germline loops: CDR1 SQVTM, CDR2 ANQGSEA. CDR3 loop: CSVGLGGTEAFF. CDR3 DNA: TGCAGCGTTGGTCTGGGAGGCACTGAAGCTTTCTTT.

The rearrangement links TRBV7-3 to TRBJ2-1, with TRBD2 matching over 7 bases. The CDR3 sequence is 18 residues long. V gave up 4 bases and J gave up 4 bases; unmatched junction bases: 16. Germline CDR1 reads SGHTA; CDR2 reads FQGTGA. In DNA, the CDR3 is TGTGCCAGCAGCTCCTCGACCGGGGGACTATCCCCATACAATGAGCAGTTCTTC. Residues: CASSSSTGGLSPYNEQFF. The whole variable domain, filled in from reference TRBV7-3 and TRBJ2-1, reads GAGVSQTPSNKVTEKGKYVELRCDPISGHTALYWYRQSLGQGPEFLIYFQGTGAADDSGLPNDRFFAVRPEGSVSTLKIQRTERGDSAVYLCASSSSTGGLSPYNEQFFGPGTRLTVL.

For this clone: Other DNA sequences in this specimen translate into the identical CDR3. The rearrangement links TRBV5-1 to TRBJ1-1, with D tentatively TRBD1 (5 bases). In germline, CDR1 is SGHRS, CDR2 YFSETQ. The CDR3 loop spans 15 amino acids. Trimming stripped 1 base from V and 0 bases from J, with 10 bases between. In DNA, the CDR3 is TGCGCCAGCAGCTTGACCGGGACTGTGAACACTGAAGCTTTCTTT. Translated: CASSLTGTVNTEAFF.

This chain connects TRBV27 to TRBJ1-2; no clear D gene. The V gene's germline CDR1 is MNHEY and CDR2 SMNVEV (reference sequence). V lost 8 bases and J 8 bases, leaving 15 bases between the germline ends. This CDR3 is 12 amino acids long. CDR3 coding DNA: TGTGCCAGCGCCCCCCCCCTCGGGGGCTACACCTTC. This codes for CASAPPLGGYTF.

V and J are TRBV3-1 (or the pseudogene TRBV3-2) and TRBJ1-4; 8 bases are a match to TRBD1. The V and J ends lost 3 bases and 7 bases, in that order; junction bases with no gene match: 10. The CDR3 is 16 amino acids. Germline CDR1 reads LGHDT; CDR2 reads YNNKEL (reference sequence). This CDR3 is CASSHTGQGGGEKLFF. The CDR3, as DNA: TGTGCCAGCAGCCATACCGGACAGGGTGGGGGTGAAAAACTGTTTTTT.

The chain has TRBV6-5 and TRBJ2-7; D is unclear. Germline CDR1 MNHEY, CDR2 SVGAGI. The CDR3 spans 15 residues. Deletions cut 0 bases from V and 3 bases from J, with 12 bases between. The CDR3 sequence: CASSYSISSDYEQYF. In DNA, the CDR3 is TGTGCCAGCAGTTACTCGATCTCGAGCGACTACGAGCAGTACTTC.

The chain is built from TRBV5-1 and TRBJ2-3; 9 nucleotides agree with TRBD2. CDR1 and CDR2 from the germline V gene are SGHRS and YFSETQ. V lost 4 bases to trimming and J lost 2 bases; unmatched junction nucleotides: 14. The CDR3 is 18 amino acids. The CDR3 spells CASSPRGGAGQYTDTQYF. The CDR3 bases are TGCGCCAGCAGCCCTCGCGGGGGGGCCGGACAGTACACAGATACGCAGTATTTT.